These T cell receptor beta chains were read from a single sample in a study of radiation and T cells in renal cell carcinoma. Measured with immunoSEQ multiplex PCR; TCRdb has only the in-frame clones, and not every one. This sample carries about 77,000 clones, 75% to 90% of them seen once, and the ten largest clones take 2.4%. Sequenced here: blood, sampled from a patient whose treatment included radiotherapy and nephrectomy. Every receptor here comes from a woman aged 55-69 years with renal cell carcinoma. Each CDR3 is given with its conserved first and last residue. The D gene is left open where the match is weak. Clone size is stated in some rows and not others, as once, few, many or a class when expanded.

abundance | j_gene | d_gene | v_gene | CDR3aa | CDR3nt
. | TRBJ2-3 | . | TRBV7-3 | CASSLDRTTDTQYF | TGTGCCAGCAGCTTAGATCGTACGACAGATACGCAGTATTTT
. | TRBJ1-1 | . | TRBV7-2 | CASSPLAGANTEAFF | TGTGCCAGCAGCCCACTCGCGGGAGCAAACACTGAAGCTTTCTTT
. | TRBJ1-4 | . | TRBV28 | CASSWGGTNEKLFF | TGTGCCAGCAGTTGGGGAGGAACTAATGAAAAACTGTTTTTT
once | TRBJ2-1 | TRBD2 | TRBV7-9 | CASSQLAGGYNEQFF | TGTGCCAGCAGCCAACTAGCGGGAGGCTACAATGAGCAGTTCTTC
few | TRBJ2-1 | TRBD1 | TRBV28 | CASSLALWATGGSYNEQFF | TGTGCCAGCAGTCTCGCCCTTTGGGCGACAGGGGGATCCTACAATGAGCAGTTCTTC
. | TRBJ2-7 | TRBD1 | TRBV7-2 | CASSSTGTASYEQYF | TGTGCCAGCAGCTCGACCGGGACAGCGTCCTACGAGCAGTACTTC
. | TRBJ2-1 | TRBD2 | TRBV10-3 | CAIMGAGAFNNEQFF | TGTGCCATCATGGGAGCGGGAGCATTCAACAATGAGCAGTTCTTC
once | TRBJ2-3 | TRBD2 | TRBV19 | CASSPGLAGGEGTDTQYF | TGTGCCAGTAGCCCCGGACTAGCGGGAGGTGAGGGAACAGATACGCAGTATTTT
few | TRBJ1-4 | . | TRBV4-3 | CASSQEGGEKLFF | TGCGCCAGCAGCCAAGAGGGAGGGGAAAAACTGTTTTTT
. | TRBJ2-2 | TRBD1 | TRBV5-4 | CASSLQGAPGELFF | TGTGCCAGCAGCTTGCAGGGGGCGCCCGGGGAGCTGTTTTTT
. | TRBJ1-1 | TRBD1 | TRBV7-8 | CASSIDRGRTEAFF | TGTGCCAGCAGCATTGACAGGGGGAGGACTGAAGCTTTCTTT
few | TRBJ2-1 | TRBD2 | TRBV19 | CASSMGPSGFIYSYNEQFF | TGTGCCAGTAGTATGGGTCCTAGCGGGTTCATATACTCCTACAATGAGCAGTTCTTC
. | TRBJ1-4 | TRBD1 | TRBV4-1 | CASSPGTGEKLFF | TGCGCCAGCAGCCCGGGGACAGGGGAAAAACTGTTTTTT
. | TRBJ2-1 | . | TRBV5-8 | CASSFPVTPNNEQFF | TGTGCCAGCAGCTTTCCGGTGACACCGAACAATGAGCAGTTCTTC
. | TRBJ1-5 | TRBD1 | TRBV11-2 | CASSLGDRASNQPQHF | TGTGCCAGCAGCTTGGGGGACAGGGCATCAAATCAGCCCCAGCATTTT
. | TRBJ1-1 | . | TRBV19 | CASSMLNTEAFF | TGTGCCAGTAGTATGTTAAACACTGAAGCTTTCTTT
once | TRBJ2-7 | TRBD1 | TRBV6-1 | CASSTGGYEQYF | TGTGCCAGCAGCACAGGGGGCTACGAGCAGTACTTC
. | TRBJ1-1 | . | TRBV27 | CASSFTGNTEAFF | TGTGCCAGCAGTTTCACAGGGAACACTGAAGCTTTCTTT
once | TRBJ2-5 | . | TRBV11-2 | CASSLFVGGGRSKTQYF | TGTGCCAGCAGCTTATTTGTAGGTGGGGGGCGTTCGAAGACCCAGTACTTC
. | TRBJ1-1 | . | TRBV7-6 | CASSLNRGANTEAFF | TGTGCCAGCAGCTTAAACCGAGGAGCGAACACTGAAGCTTTCTTT
. | TRBJ2-7 | . | TRBV28 | CASSAPPGAYEQYF | TGTGCCAGCAGTGCCCCCCCAGGGGCCTACGAGCAGTACTTC
. | TRBJ2-2 | . | TRBV4-1 | CASSQDGARRARTGELFF | TGCGCCAGCAGCCAAGATGGGGCAAGAAGGGCGCGGACCGGGGAGCTGTTTTTT
. | TRBJ1-1 | TRBD1 | TRBV5-4 | CASSPWDSIMNTEAFF | TGTGCCAGCAGCCCCTGGGACAGCATCATGAACACTGAAGCTTTCTTT
. | TRBJ2-7 | . | TRBV27 | CASSLILGEQYF | TGTGCCAGCAGTTTAATCCTAGGCGAGCAGTACTTC
. | TRBJ1-1 | . | TRBV9 | CASRSYGTEAFF | TGTGCCAGCAGATCGTACGGCACTGAAGCTTTCTTT
. | TRBJ2-2 | . | TRBV19 | CASSPQKWDTGELFF | TGTGCCAGTAGCCCCCAGAAGTGGGACACCGGGGAGCTGTTTTTT
. | TRBJ1-5 | TRBD1 | TRBV5-8 | CASSWGTGPQHF | TGTGCCAGCAGCTGGGGGACAGGGCCCCAGCATTTT
. | TRBJ1-2 | TRBD1 | TRBV5-5 | CASSPGTGANYGYTF | TGTGCCAGCAGCCCGGGGACAGGGGCCAACTATGGCTACACCTTC
. | TRBJ2-7 | TRBD2 | TRBV7-8 | CASSPSPWTSGAYEQYF | TGTGCCAGCAGCCCATCCCCTTGGACTAGCGGGGCCTACGAGCAGTACTTC
. | TRBJ2-7 | TRBD1 | TRBV4-1 | CAGSRPGTGGGEQYF | TGCGCCGGCAGCCGGCCCGGGACAGGGGGCGGCGAGCAGTACTTC
. | TRBJ2-7 | . | TRBV10-1 | CASSAYLGQGNEQYF | TGCGCCAGCAGTGCCTATTTGGGGCAGGGGAACGAGCAGTACTTC
. | TRBJ1-1 | TRBD1 | TRBV18 | CASSPTLDREAFF | TGTGCCAGCTCACCAACCTTGGACAGGGAAGCTTTCTTT
. | TRBJ2-3 | TRBD2 | TRBV10-3 | CAISESGTSSDADTQYF | TGTGCCATCAGTGAGTCGGGGACTAGTAGCGACGCAGATACGCAGTATTTT
. | TRBJ2-1 | . | TRBV19 | CASSIAGEPYNEQFF | TGTGCCAGTAGTATAGCGGGAGAACCCTACAATGAGCAGTTCTTC
. | TRBJ2-2 | . | TRBV25-1 | CASSLNFRGGANTGELFF | TGTGCCAGCAGTCTGAATTTTAGGGGAGGAGCGAACACCGGGGAGCTGTTTTTT
. | TRBJ2-2 | . | TRBV6-6 | CASSYSGQGTGELFF | TGTGCCAGCAGTTACTCCGGGCAGGGCACCGGGGAGCTGTTTTTT
. | TRBJ2-5 | TRBD1 | TRBV10-3 | CAISGRQGSGETQYF | TGTGCCATCAGTGGAAGACAGGGGAGCGGAGAGACCCAGTACTTC
. | TRBJ1-2 | TRBD1 | TRBV5-6 | CASKRQGSYGYTF | TGTGCCAGCAAACGACAGGGGAGCTATGGCTACACCTTC
few | TRBJ1-6 | TRBD1 | TRBV9 | CASSPRDRGTNSPLHF | TGTGCCAGCAGCCCTCGGGACAGGGGGACTAATTCACCCCTCCACTTT
few | TRBJ2-2 | . | TRBV29-1 | CSVEGPDSRSGELFF | TGCAGCGTTGAAGGCCCTGACAGTAGATCCGGGGAGCTGTTTTTT
few | TRBJ2-7 | TRBD1 | TRBV7-2 | CASSTLRDSHEQYF | TGTGCCAGCAGCACCCTTCGGGACAGTCACGAGCAGTACTTC
. | TRBJ2-7 | . | TRBV5-4 | CASTPSTGGWNEQYF | TGTGCCAGCACCCCATCGACAGGTGGGTGGAACGAGCAGTACTTC
. | TRBJ2-7 | TRBD2 | TRBV4-1 | CASSQTSGGAYEQYF | TGCGCCAGCAGCCAAACTAGCGGGGGGGCCTACGAGCAGTACTTC
. | TRBJ2-6 | . | TRBV19 | CASSTASGANVLTF | TGTGCCAGTAGTACGGCTTCTGGGGCCAACGTCCTGACTTTC
. | TRBJ2-3 | TRBD2 | TRBV7-6 | CASSFVGLADMSTDTQYF | TGTGCCAGCAGCTTCGTCGGACTAGCGGATATGAGCACAGATACGCAGTATTTT
few | TRBJ1-2 | TRBD1 | TRBV11-1 | CASSPTGDSYGYTF | TGTGCCAGCAGCCCAACAGGGGACAGCTATGGCTACACCTTC
once | TRBJ1-1 | . | TRBV19 | CASSSTENTEAFF | TGTGCCAGTAGTTCAACAGAGAACACTGAAGCTTTCTTT
. | TRBJ2-1 | . | TRBV9 | CASSLAADYYNEQFF | TGTGCCAGCAGCCTGGCAGCCGACTACTACAATGAGCAGTTCTTC
. | TRBJ2-5 | . | TRBV12-5 | CASGPTQETQYF | TGTGCTAGTGGCCCGACCCAAGAGACCCAGTACTTC